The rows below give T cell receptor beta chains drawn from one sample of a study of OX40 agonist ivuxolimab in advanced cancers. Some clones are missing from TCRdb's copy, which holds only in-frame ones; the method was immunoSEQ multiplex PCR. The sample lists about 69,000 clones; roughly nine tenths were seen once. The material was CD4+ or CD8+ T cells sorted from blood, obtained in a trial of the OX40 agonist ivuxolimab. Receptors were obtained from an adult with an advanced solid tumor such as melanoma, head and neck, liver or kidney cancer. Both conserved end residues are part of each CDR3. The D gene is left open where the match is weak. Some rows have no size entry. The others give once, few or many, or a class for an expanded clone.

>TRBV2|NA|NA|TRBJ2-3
CASRAGQGITDTQYF
TGTGCCAGCAGGGCGGGGCAGGGGATCACAGATACGCAGTATTTT
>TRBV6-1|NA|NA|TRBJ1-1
CASRPTASGEAFF
TGTGCCAGCAGGCCGACGGCGTCGGGTGAAGCTTTCTTT
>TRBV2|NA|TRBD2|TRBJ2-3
CASRKTSGSSDTQYF
TGTGCCAGCAGAAAGACTAGCGGGAGTTCAGATACGCAGTATTTT
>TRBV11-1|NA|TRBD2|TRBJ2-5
CASKRRRELQTQYF
TGTGCCTCCAAGCGGCGGCGGGAGTTGCAGACCCAGTACTTC
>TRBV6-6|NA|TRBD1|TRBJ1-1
CASRSGTGRTEAFF
TGTGCCAGCAGGTCCGGGACAGGGAGGACTGAAGCTTTCTTT
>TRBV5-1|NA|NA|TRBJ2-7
CASKAGTYEQYF
TGCGCCAGCAAGGCGGGGACCTACGAGCAGTACTTC
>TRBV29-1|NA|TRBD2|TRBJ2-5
CSALPGLAGETQYF
TGCAGCGCCCTTCCAGGACTAGCGGGAGAGACCCAGTACTTC
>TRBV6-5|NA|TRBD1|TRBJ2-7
CASSLRDRDYEQYF
TGTGCCAGCAGTCTCCGGGACAGAGACTACGAGCAGTACTTC
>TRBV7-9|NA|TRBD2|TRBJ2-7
CASSLGGTSGYEQYF
TGTGCCAGCAGCTTAGGCGGGACTAGCGGGTACGAGCAGTACTTC
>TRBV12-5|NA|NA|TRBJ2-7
CASGLSATREQYF
TGTGCTAGTGGTTTGTCAGCGACACGGGAGCAGTACTTC
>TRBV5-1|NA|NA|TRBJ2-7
CASSYPGVAAYEQYF
TGCGCCAGCAGCTACCCTGGGGTAGCAGCCTACGAGCAGTACTTC
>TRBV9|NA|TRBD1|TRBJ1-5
CASSEGQGASNQPQHF
TGTGCCAGCAGCGAGGGACAGGGGGCGAGCAATCAGCCCCAGCATTTT
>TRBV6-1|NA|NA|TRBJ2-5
CASSGWGGETQYF
TGTGCCAGCAGTGGCTGGGGAGGAGAGACCCAGTACTTC
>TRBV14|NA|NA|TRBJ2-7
CASSQGTAKYEQYF
TGTGCCAGCAGCCAAGGGACTGCAAAATACGAGCAGTACTTC
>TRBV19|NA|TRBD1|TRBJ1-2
CASSIPPGQGDFRDYGYTF
TGTGCCAGTAGTATACCTCCTGGACAGGGGGACTTTCGTGATTATGGCTACACCTTC
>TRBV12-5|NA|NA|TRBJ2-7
CASGLAASYEQYF
TGTGCTAGTGGTTTGGCGGCCTCCTACGAGCAGTACTTC
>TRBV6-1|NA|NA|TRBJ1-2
CASMPDSRYGYTF
TGTGCCAGCATGCCGGACAGTCGGTATGGCTACACCTTC
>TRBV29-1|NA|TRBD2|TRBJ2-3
CSVESILAGREQYF
TGCAGCGTTGAGAGCATACTAGCGGGAAGAGAGCAGTATTTT
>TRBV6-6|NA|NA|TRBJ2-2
CASSYWGGGDTGELFF
TGTGCCAGCAGTTACTGGGGCGGGGGCGACACCGGGGAGCTGTTTTTT
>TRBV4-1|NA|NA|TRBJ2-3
CASSQDWGLSTDTQYF
TGCGCCAGCAGCCAAGATTGGGGCCTCAGCACAGATACGCAGTATTTT
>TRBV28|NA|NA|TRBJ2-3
CASSFGGRVTTDTQYF
TGTGCCAGCAGTTTTGGGGGACGGGTTACCACAGATACGCAGTATTTT
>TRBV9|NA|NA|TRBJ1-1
CASSAGTASSTAFF
TGTGCCAGCAGCGCCGGAACAGCGTCAAGTACAGCTTTCTTT
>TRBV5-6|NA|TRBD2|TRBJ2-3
CASSLGLAGADTQYF
TGTGCCAGCAGCTTGGGGCTAGCGGGAGCAGATACGCAGTATTTT
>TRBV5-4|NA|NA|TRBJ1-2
CASSQGQNYGYTF
TGCGCCAGCAGCCAAGGACAGAACTATGGCTACACCTTC
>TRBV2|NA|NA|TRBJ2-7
CASRDDRNSYEQYF
TGTGCCAGCAGGGATGACAGAAACTCCTACGAGCAGTACTTC
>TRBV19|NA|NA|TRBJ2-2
CASNYQNTGELFF
TGTGCCAGTAACTATCAGAACACCGGGGAGCTGTTTTTT
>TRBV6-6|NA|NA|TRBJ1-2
CASSYMADNYGYTF
TGTGCCAGCAGTTATATGGCAGATAACTATGGCTACACCTTC
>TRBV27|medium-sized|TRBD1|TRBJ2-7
CASSLSDRGREQYF
TGTGCCAGCAGTTTATCCGACAGGGGCCGCGAGCAGTACTTC
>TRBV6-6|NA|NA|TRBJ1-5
CASSYSDTDQPQHF
TGTGCCAGCAGTTACTCGGACACCGATCAGCCCCAGCATTTT
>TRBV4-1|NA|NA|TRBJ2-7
CASSPAPTRQQSSYEQYF
TGCGCCAGCAGCCCTGCACCGACACGGCAGCAGAGCTCCTACGAGCAGTACTTC
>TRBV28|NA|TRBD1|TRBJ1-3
CASRRQGSGNTIYF
TGTGCCAGCCGCAGACAGGGGTCTGGAAACACCATATATTTT
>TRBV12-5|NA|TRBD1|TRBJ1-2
CASGLGTGDGYTF
TGTGCTAGTGGTTTGGGAACAGGGGATGGCTACACCTTC
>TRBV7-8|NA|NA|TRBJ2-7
CASSRGVNYEQYF
TGTGCCAGCAGCCGCGGGGTGAACTACGAGCAGTACTTC
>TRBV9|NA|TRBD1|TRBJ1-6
CASSVGDRHNSPLHF
TGTGCCAGCAGCGTAGGGGACAGACACAATTCACCCCTCCACTTT
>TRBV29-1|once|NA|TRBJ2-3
CSVVRDLSTDTQYF
TGCAGCGTGGTCCGGGACCTCAGCACAGATACGCAGTATTTT
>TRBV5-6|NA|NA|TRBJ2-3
CASSRVASPDTQYF
TGTGCCAGCAGCCGGGTGGCTAGCCCAGATACGCAGTATTTT
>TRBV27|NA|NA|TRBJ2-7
CASSSRGTFYEQYF
TGTGCCAGCAGTTCCCGAGGGACTTTCTACGAGCAGTACTTC
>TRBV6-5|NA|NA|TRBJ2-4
CASREAGVRDIQYF
TGTGCCAGCCGGGAAGCGGGCGTTCGAGACATTCAGTACTTC
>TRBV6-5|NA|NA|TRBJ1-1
CASRPKWGRPEAFF
TGTGCCAGCAGACCTAAGTGGGGCCGACCTGAAGCTTTCTTT
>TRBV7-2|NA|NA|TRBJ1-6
CASSLALDNSPLHF
TGTGCCAGCAGCTTAGCCCTGGATAATTCACCCCTCCACTTT
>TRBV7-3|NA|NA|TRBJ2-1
CASSASLAGAYNEQFF
TGTGCCAGCAGCGCCTCCCTCGCGGGGGCATACAATGAGCAGTTCTTC
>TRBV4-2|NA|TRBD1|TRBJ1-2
CASSSAGGRGASYGYTF
TGTGCCAGCAGCTCCGCCGGCGGCAGGGGGGCCTCGTATGGCTACACCTTC
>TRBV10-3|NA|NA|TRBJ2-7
CAISETGATYEQYF
TGTGCCATCAGCGAGACAGGAGCGACCTACGAGCAGTACTTC
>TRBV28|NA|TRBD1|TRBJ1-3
CASSPGTDSGNTIYF
TGTGCCAGCAGCCCCGGGACAGACTCTGGAAACACCATATATTTT
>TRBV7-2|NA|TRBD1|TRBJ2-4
CASSLRQGLKNIQYF
TGTGCCAGCAGCTTGCGACAGGGCCTTAAAAACATTCAGTACTTC
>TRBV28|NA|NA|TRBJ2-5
CASSAALQETQYF
TGTGCCAGCAGTGCGGCACTACAAGAGACCCAGTACTTC
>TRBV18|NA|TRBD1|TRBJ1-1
CASSLDGQGRTEAFF
TGTGCCAGCTCATTGGACGGACAGGGGAGGACTGAAGCTTTCTTT
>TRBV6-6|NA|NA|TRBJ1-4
CASSRMGATNEKLFF
TGTGCCAGCAGTAGAATGGGGGCGACTAATGAAAAACTGTTTTTT
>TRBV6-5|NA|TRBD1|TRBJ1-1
CASSYDRGQNTEAFF
TGTGCCAGCAGTTATGACAGGGGTCAGAACACTGAAGCTTTCTTT
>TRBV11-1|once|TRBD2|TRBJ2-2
CASKLGGGTGELFF
TGTGCCAGCAAGTTGGGCGGGGGCACCGGGGAGCTGTTTTTT
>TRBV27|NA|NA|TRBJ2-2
CASSLELNTGELFF
TGTGCCAGCAGTTTAGAGTTGAACACCGGGGAGCTGTTTTTT
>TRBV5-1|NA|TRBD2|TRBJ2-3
CASSFTPLTSGINTDTQYF
TGCGCCAGCAGCTTTACCCCTCTAACTAGCGGGATAAACACAGATACGCAGTATTTT
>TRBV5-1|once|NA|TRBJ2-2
CASSLTGPNTGELFF
TGCGCCAGCAGCTTGACAGGGCCGAACACCGGGGAGCTGTTTTTT
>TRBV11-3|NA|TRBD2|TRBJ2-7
CASSLGPWRERSYEQYF
TGTGCCAGCAGCTTAGGCCCTTGGCGGGAGAGGTCCTACGAGCAGTACTTC
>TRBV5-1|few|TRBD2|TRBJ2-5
CASSLRALGGETQYF
TGCGCCAGCAGCTTGAGGGCCCTGGGAGGGGAGACCCAGTACTTC
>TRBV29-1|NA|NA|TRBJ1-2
CSVVPGDGYGYTF
TGCAGCGTTGTTCCCGGGGACGGCTATGGCTACACCTTC
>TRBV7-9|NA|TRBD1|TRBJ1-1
CASSLAGQGNTEAFF
TGTGCCAGCAGCTTAGCAGGACAGGGGAACACTGAAGCTTTCTTT
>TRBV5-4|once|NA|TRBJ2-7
CASSPPGHNYEQYF
TGTGCCAGCAGCCCGCCCGGACATAACTACGAGCAGTACTTC
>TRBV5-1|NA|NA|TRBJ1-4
CASSLAGLTNEKLFF
TGCGCCAGCAGCTTGGCGGGGTTAACTAATGAAAAACTGTTTTTT